These 5 T cell receptor beta chains share one sample of origin, sequenced in a study of beta chain features in type 1 diabetes. General study findings and limits: Across all four CD4+ subsets, people with type 1 diabetes showed modestly shorter TCRB CDR3s.

What these receptors recognize is not known. All of the isolated RNA was reverse transcribed, so expressed TCRB transcripts were sequenced. TCRdb's table, derived via immunoSEQ multiplex PCR, lists solely in-frame clones and lacks some. The table has approximately 600,000 clones, around 12% seen once. The sequencing input was naive CD4+ T cells from blood. The receptors derive from a man between 25 and 39 years old with type 1 diabetes.

Points on this clone: The junction shows a germline mismatch at one end, possibly a read error. The CDR3 nucleotides read TGTGCCAGCAGTGAATTTCACTCCGGAACCTTT. It specifies CASSEFHSGTF. The chain employs TRBV6-1 and TRBJ1-1; D not certain. Germline CDR1 is MNHNS and CDR2 is SASEGT. The CDR3 is 11 residues long.

J is TRBJ2-3 and V is TRBV25-1; no clear D gene. V was cut by 0 bases and J by 8 bases, with 9 bases left in between. Germline assignment: CDR1 MGHDK and CDR2 SYGVNS. This CDR3 comprises 13 residues. CDR3 region: CASSEYRFGTQYF. DNA for the CDR3: TGTGCCAGCAGTGAATACCGGTTTGGTACGCAGTATTTT.

The DNA for the CDR3 is TGTGCCAGCAGTTCGAGCCCAGATACGCAGTATTTT. Its translation is CASSSSPDTQYF. The chain is built from TRBV5-6 and TRBJ2-3; D unclear. Germline V gene sequence: CDR1 SGHDT, CDR2 YYEEEE. The CDR3 spans 12 residues. Trimming removed 5 bases from V and 4 bases from J, with 8 bases in between.

This clone was counted a few times. Within the sample, other DNA sequences also encode this same CDR3. The chain carries TRBV7-2 and TRBJ2-7, with D perhaps matching TRBD2 (6 bases). In germline, CDR1 is SGHTA, CDR2 FQGNSA. The V and J ends lost 5 bases and 1 base respectively, with 12 bases between them. The CDR3 totals 14 residues. The CDR3 is CASSQAGVSYEQYF. In DNA form, the CDR3 reads TGTGCCAGCAGCCAAGCGGGTGTATCCTACGAGCAGTACTTC. The whole variable domain, filled in from reference TRBV7-2 and TRBJ2-7, reads GAGVSQSPSNKVTEKGKDVELRCDPISGHTALYWYRQSLGQGLEFLIYFQGNSAPDKSGLPSDRFSAERTGGSVSTLTIQRTQQEDSAVYLCASSQAGVSYEQYFGPGTRLTVT.

This clone was seen a handful of times. The rearrangement uses TRBV7-9 and TRBJ2-5, with unresolved D. There are 13 residues in the CDR3. The V end was cut by 2 bases, the J end by 3 bases, with 7 bases between. Germline V gene lookup returns CDR1 SEHNR and CDR2 FQNEAQ (reference sequence). The CDR3 DNA follows: TGTGCCAGCAGCTTAATGGTGAAAGAGACCCAGTACTTC. It translates to CASSLMVKETQYF.